This is a list of T cell receptor beta chains from one sample in a study of cytomegalovirus exposure and HLA in healthy donors. Only in-frame clones appear in the TCRdb table, and some are missing; sequencing was by immunoSEQ multiplex PCR. The repertoire includes approximately 160,000 clones, just over 70% of them detected once, and 4% to 5% sits in the top ten. The specimen sequenced was PBMCs. The receptors here all came from a man between 18 and 29 years old in good health and CMV-seropositive. Both conserved end residues are part of each CDR3.

v_call: TRBV6-5; cdr3_aa: CASSLTGSGEQFF
v_call: TRBV9; cdr3_aa: CASASGGTNTEAFF
v_call: TRBV5-1; cdr3_aa: CASSLGGAWGQPQHF
v_call: TRBV2; cdr3_aa: CAGATQGTEAFF
v_call: TRBV29-1; cdr3_aa: CSVEVPYRVGAGELFF
v_call: TRBV7-9; cdr3_aa: CASSGTGGGYGYTF
v_call: TRBV5-6; cdr3_aa: CASSLGRDLSPLHF
v_call: TRBV30; cdr3_aa: CAWSVRSGTEAFF
v_call: TRBV28; cdr3_aa: CASSLASDYNEQFF
v_call: TRBV29-1; cdr3_aa: CSVVAGKGANVLTF
v_call: TRBV5-1; cdr3_aa: CASSIDRGDEKLFF
v_call: TRBV5-1; cdr3_aa: CASSLRRDTEAFF
v_call: TRBV28; cdr3_aa: CASRAGNTEAFF
v_call: TRBV14; cdr3_aa: CASRNRGRNTEAFF
v_call: TRBV27; cdr3_aa: CASSPYGTGISGANVLTF
v_call: TRBV6-1; cdr3_aa: CASRTGTNYGYTF
v_call: TRBV30; cdr3_aa: CAWRDPGHTDTQYF
v_call: TRBV7-2; cdr3_aa: CASSFAGTVYGYTF
v_call: TRBV2; cdr3_aa: CASSGDRDNQPQHF
v_call: TRBV9; cdr3_aa: CASSPLGGPHTQYF
v_call: TRBV5-6; cdr3_aa: CASRLRAGWGNTEAFF
v_call: TRBV2; cdr3_aa: CASSEARTSGYQETQYF
v_call: TRBV7-6; cdr3_aa: CASSLVTGELFF
v_call: TRBV28; cdr3_aa: CASSPIGQGGETQYF
v_call: TRBV11-2; cdr3_aa: CASSQDYWEETQYF
v_call: TRBV11-3; cdr3_aa: CASSLGRAGRTGELFF
v_call: TRBV7-9; cdr3_aa: CASSITGAGLSYTF
v_call: TRBV10-1; cdr3_aa: CASRPNRRDYGYTF
v_call: TRBV7-3; cdr3_aa: CASSSTGGSFALHF